The rows below give T cell receptor beta chains drawn from one sample of a study of vaccination and CD4 T cells after COVID-19. TCRdb reanalysed the PCR reads using MiXCR and keeps one entry per CDR3 protein. In the table there are 6,000 or so distinct CDR3 sequences, around 33% of which are singletons. These receptors have no known antigen. Sequencing input: CD4+ T cells from blood, cultured in vitro. The receptors were gathered from a human donor in good health. Both conserved end residues are part of each CDR3. Fields, in order: CDR3 DNA, CDR3 protein, D gene, J gene, clone size, V gene. The D gene is left open where the match is weak. The size field is filled for only some rows; it gives once, few, many or a size class.

TGTGCCAGCAGCTTAGATGGTAGCCTGGGAAGGAATGAGCAGTTCTTC	CASSLDGSLGRNEQFF	-	TRBJ2-1	-	TRBV11-3
TGTGCCAGCAGCGTCCAGGCCACAGATACGCAGTATTTT	CASSVQATDTQYF	-	TRBJ2-3	-	TRBV7-2
TGTGCCATCAGAGAGACAGGTTCCTACGAGCAGTACTTC	CAIRETGSYEQYF	-	TRBJ2-7	-	TRBV10-3
TGCAGTGCCAAGGGGGGGACCGGGGAGCTGTTTTTT	CSAKGGTGELFF	-	TRBJ2-2	medium-sized	TRBV20-1
TGTGCCAGCGGGACGGGCCAGCCCCAGCATTTT	CASGTGQPQHF	-	TRBJ1-5	few	TRBV6-1
TGTGCCAGTAGTATGGTTGGGGGTACTCGGCCCCAGCATTTT	CASSMVGGTRPQHF	-	TRBJ1-5	-	TRBV19
TGTGCCAGCAGCTTAGCGCGGGTCGGAAACACCGGGGAGCTGTTTTTT	CASSLARVGNTGELFF	-	TRBJ2-2	-	TRBV7-6
TGTGCCAGTAGTATAAACAGGGGGCGCACCGGGGAGCTGTTTTTT	CASSINRGRTGELFF	TRBD1	TRBJ2-2	-	TRBV19
TGTGCCAGCAGCCCCCGACAGCACTCTGGGGCCAACGTCCTGACTTTC	CASSPRQHSGANVLTF	-	TRBJ2-6	few	TRBV7-9
TGTGCCAGCAGGCCCCCGGGACTAGTCGAAGATACGCAGTATTTT	CASRPPGLVEDTQYF	TRBD2	TRBJ2-3	-	TRBV2
TGTGCCAGCACCCCGTCGGGAAGCAATCAGCCCCAGCATTTT	CASTPSGSNQPQHF	-	TRBJ1-5	few	TRBV6-1
TGTGCCAGCAGCTTGTATAACAGGGCGAACACTGAAGCTTTCTTT	CASSLYNRANTEAFF	-	TRBJ1-1	-	TRBV5-6
TGTGCCAGCAGCTCACCCGGGAGGGATGAGCAGTTCTTC	CASSSPGRDEQFF	TRBD2	TRBJ2-1	-	TRBV7-3
TGTGCCAGCAGGCCTCAGGGGACGGGAACAGATACGCAGTATTTT	CASRPQGTGTDTQYF	-	TRBJ2-3	-	TRBV2
TGTGCCAGCAGCACCGGGACAGGGGCCGGGAGCATCTACGAGCAGTACTTC	CASSTGTGAGSIYEQYF	TRBD1	TRBJ2-7	-	TRBV7-9
TGTGCCAGCAAACCGTACAGCGCCTACGAGCAGTACTTC	CASKPYSAYEQYF	-	TRBJ2-7	medium-sized	TRBV27
TGCAGTGCGCGAGGCGGGAGGGGCACCTTGAACACTGAAGCTTTCTTT	CSARGGRGTLNTEAFF	-	TRBJ1-1	-	TRBV20-1
TGTGCCAGCAGCTTAGCGGGCAGGGGCGAGCAGTACTTC	CASSLAGRGEQYF	-	TRBJ2-7	-	TRBV7-2
TGTGCCACTGCGACGGGACTAGCGGGAGGGGCTGGGGCCAACGTCCTGACTTTC	CATATGLAGGAGANVLTF	TRBD2	TRBJ2-6	once	TRBV28
TGCAGTGCTAGCCCCGACACCCTGGGCAATCAGCCCCAGCATTTT	CSASPDTLGNQPQHF	-	TRBJ1-5	-	TRBV20-1
TGCAGTGCTCCAGACCTAGCGGGAGGGCCTGGTGAGCAGTTCTTC	CSAPDLAGGPGEQFF	TRBD2	TRBJ2-1	-	TRBV20-1
TGTGCCAGCTCCCCAGGGTTCCAAGAGACCCAGTACTTC	CASSPGFQETQYF	-	TRBJ2-5	-	TRBV18
TGCAGCGTTGGTGACACCAATCAGCCCCAGCATTTT	CSVGDTNQPQHF	-	TRBJ1-5	-	TRBV29-1
TGTGCCAGCAGTCGCCCCCCGACAACAGGGGCTGGAAACACCATATATTTT	CASSRPPTTGAGNTIYF	TRBD1	TRBJ1-3	-	TRBV25-1
TGTGCCAGCAGCTTAGGACAGGGGATGAATTCACCCCTCCACTTT	CASSLGQGMNSPLHF	TRBD1	TRBJ1-6	few	TRBV7-3
TGCGCCAGCAGCCAAGTAAAACAGGGGGCTGGGACCCAGTACTTC	CASSQVKQGAGTQYF	TRBD1	TRBJ2-5	-	TRBV4-3